This T cell receptor beta chain was documented in a study of sequential checkpoint blockade in melanoma. Study as a whole: First-line arms were nivolumab then ipilimumab, or the reverse, randomized 1:1.

Measured with immunoSEQ multiplex PCR; TCRdb has only the in-frame clones, and not every one. Here the sample spans under 20,000 clones, roughly 66% being singletons. Germline V CDR1 and CDR2: SGHKS, YYEKEE (reference sequence). The CDR3 extends over 13 amino acids. Trimming cost V 3 bases and J 4 bases; bases outside gene matches: 0. Treatment reported: randomized to nivolumab then ipilimumab (arm A) or the reverse (arm B). DNA-damaging chemotherapy had not been given to any patient beforehand. From thawed PBMCs, live CD3+CD8+ cells negative for CD19 and CD56 were sorted. The V gene is TRBV5-5, the J gene TRBJ1-5, with TRBD1 identical over 8 bases. The sequence derives from a human donor with melanoma. This specimen was CD8+ T cells sorted from blood (inferred from file names), taken from a patient given nivolumab and ipilimumab in sequence. CDR3 sequence (DNA): TGTGCCAGCAGCTGGACAGGGAATCAGCCCCAGCATTTT. As protein: CASSWTGNQPQHF.